These T cell receptor beta chains were read from a single sample in a study of T-cell reconstitution after alpha-beta-depleted transplantation in children. MiXCR, applied by TCRdb to the PCR reads, yields one record per CDR3 protein. The profile shows around 440,000 distinct CDR3 sequences, 15% to 20% of them singletons. The sample consisted of PBMCs, mostly from graft donor cells, taken 360 days after TCRalphabeta/CD19-depleted stem cell transplant. Receptors originate from a boy under two years old who had a stem cell transplant for Wiskott-Aldrich syndrome, so the T cells may come from the graft donor. Each CDR3 is given with its conserved first and last residue. D genes are given only for firm matches. Expanded clones are given a class, and other clones once, few, many or no size at all.

D	V	J	size	CDR3	DNA
.	TRBV5-1	TRBJ2-5	.	CASSLPQRLYQETQYF	TGCGCCAGCAGCTTGCCCCAGCGCCTGTACCAAGAGACCCAGTACTTC
TRBD1	TRBV5-1	TRBJ2-2	few	CASSQTGGTGELFF	TGCGCCAGCAGCCAGACAGGGGGCACCGGGGAGCTGTTTTTT
.	TRBV12-3/TRBV12-4	TRBJ1-1	.	CASSLDALNTEAFF	TGTGCCAGCAGTTTAGATGCCTTGAACACTGAAGCTTTCTTT
TRBD2	TRBV11-2	TRBJ2-1	.	CASSLSGTTPFSYNEQFF	TGTGCCAGCAGCTTATCCGGGACTACCCCATTCTCCTACAATGAGCAGTTCTTC
.	TRBV7-2	TRBJ2-1	few	CASSFITYNEQFF	TGTGCCAGCAGCTTTATAACCTACAATGAGCAGTTCTTC
.	TRBV29-1	TRBJ2-5	.	CSVMNRFQETQYF	TGCAGCGTTATGAACAGGTTTCAAGAGACCCAGTACTTC
TRBD2	TRBV29-1	TRBJ2-1	.	CSVSGLAGLHEQFF	TGCAGCGTTTCCGGACTAGCGGGGTTACATGAGCAGTTCTTC
.	TRBV7-9	TRBJ1-2	few	CASVNPVVGYGYTF	TGTGCCAGCGTCAATCCGGTCGTAGGTTATGGCTACACCTTC
.	TRBV5-1	TRBJ2-2	few	CASRAGGPPGGELFF	TGCGCCAGCAGAGCCGGGGGGCCCCCGGGCGGGGAGCTGTTTTTT
.	TRBV10-3	TRBJ2-1	few	CAISVRPRSYNEQFF	TGTGCCATCAGCGTCCGGCCACGATCCTACAATGAGCAGTTCTTC
.	TRBV10-3	TRBJ2-7	.	CASSRKAGYEQYF	TGTGCCTCCTCCCGAAAGGCGGGGTACGAGCAGTACTTC
TRBD1	TRBV6-5	TRBJ2-1	few	CASSYRGRGDYNEQFF	TGTGCCAGCAGTTACAGGGGGCGAGGGGACTACAATGAGCAGTTCTTC
.	TRBV5-1	TRBJ2-2	.	CASSQDTNTGELFF	TGCGCCAGCAGCCAGGACACAAACACCGGGGAGCTGTTTTTT
.	TRBV2	TRBJ2-6	few	CASSVSGDPFSGANVLTF	TGTGCCAGCAGCGTCTCAGGGGACCCTTTCTCTGGGGCCAACGTCCTGACTTTC
.	TRBV6-2/TRBV6-3	TRBJ2-1	few	CASRQSSWGRNEQFF	TGTGCCAGCAGGCAAAGCTCGTGGGGGCGGAATGAGCAGTTCTTC
TRBD2	TRBV29-1	TRBJ2-1	few	CSVEGLAGGNEQFF	TGCAGCGTGGAGGGACTAGCGGGAGGGAATGAGCAGTTCTTC
.	TRBV7-8	TRBJ2-1	.	CASSLPRGGGYNEQFF	TGTGCCAGCAGCCTCCCTAGGGGAGGAGGCTACAATGAGCAGTTCTTC
TRBD1	TRBV29-1	TRBJ2-7	.	CSVGVRGPFGEQYF	TGCAGCGTTGGAGTCAGGGGGCCCTTTGGGGAGCAGTACTTC
.	TRBV19	TRBJ2-1	.	CASSGPKRDEQFF	TGTGCCAGTAGTGGCCCCAAGAGGGATGAGCAGTTCTTC
TRBD1	TRBV5-1	TRBJ2-3	.	CASSLGQGFATQYF	TGCGCCAGCAGCTTGGGACAGGGATTTGCTACGCAGTATTTT
.	TRBV20-1	TRBJ1-2	few	CSAGGRIYGYTF	TGCAGTGCCGGGGGACGGATCTATGGCTACACCTTC
.	TRBV5-1	TRBJ1-2	few	CASSLHEGRRPYGYTF	TGCGCCAGCAGCCTGCACGAGGGACGGCGACCCTATGGCTACACCTTC
TRBD2	TRBV27	TRBJ2-5	few	CASSFLAGVQETQYF	TGTGCCAGCAGTTTCTTAGCGGGGGTCCAAGAGACCCAGTACTTC
.	TRBV2	TRBJ2-7	.	CASHRDGVFYEQYF	TGTGCCAGCCACAGGGATGGGGTATTCTACGAGCAGTACTTC
.	TRBV12-3/TRBV12-4	TRBJ2-7	few	CASSLVGALGEQYF	TGTGCCAGCAGTTTAGTCGGGGCCCTCGGCGAGCAGTACTTC
.	TRBV7-9	TRBJ2-5	few	CASSFIRQPQETQYF	TGTGCCAGCAGCTTTATCCGACAGCCACAAGAGACCCAGTACTTC
TRBD2	TRBV7-8	TRBJ2-1	many	CASSLGGLSGVSYNEQFF	TGTGCCAGCAGCTTAGGGGGGCTTAGCGGGGTATCCTACAATGAGCAGTTCTTC
.	TRBV12-3/TRBV12-4	TRBJ2-5	few	CASSRLQRGKETQYF	TGTGCCAGCAGTAGACTTCAAAGGGGGAAAGAGACCCAGTACTTC